A single sample gave rise to the 31 T cell receptor beta chains below, sequenced in a study of blood T cell repertoires in COVID-19. Repertoires were generated with immunoSEQ multiplex PCR, while TCRdb's copy carries only in-frame clones and drops some. In the table there are under 150,000 clones, around 84% of which are singletons. The sequencing sample was made of peripheral blood. Source of these receptors: a human donor in a cohort sampled during active COVID-19.

By share, this clone ranks as medium-sized (0.01 to 0.1%). The chain has TRBV25-1 and TRBJ2-5, with D perhaps matching TRBD2 (5 bases). Germline lookup yields CDR1 MGHDK and CDR2 SYGVNS. This CDR3 contains 13 residues. V lost 1 base and J 5 bases, leaving 8 bases between the germline ends. CDR3 bases: TGTGCCAGCAGTGAATTCCGCGGGGAGACCCAGTACTTC. Protein product: CASSEFRGETQYF. The full variable domain, with the rest looked up from reference TRBV25-1 and TRBJ2-5, is EADIYQTPRYLVIGTGKKITLECSQTMGHDKMYWYQQDPGMELHLIHYSYGVNSTEKGDLSSESTVSRIRTEHFPLTLESARPSHTSQYLCASSEFRGETQYFGPGTRLLVL.

The chain combines TRBV9 with TRBJ2-7, with D perhaps matching TRBD2 (6 bases). V lost 0 bases to trimming and J lost 0 bases, with 13 bases between them. CDR1 and CDR2 (germline): SGDLS, YYNGEE. The CDR3 has 16 residues. Written as DNA, the CDR3 is TGTGCCAGCAGCGTAGGCGGAGGGGTCAGCTCCTACGAGCAGTACTTC. The encoded protein is CASSVGGGVSSYEQYF.

The chain employs TRBV5-4 and TRBJ1-1, with 7 positions matching TRBD1. This CDR3 region has 14 residues. Trimming at V came to 4 bases and at J to 6 bases, leaving 9 bases not matched to a gene. Germline assignment: CDR1 SGHNT and CDR2 YYREEE (reference sequence). Written as DNA, the CDR3 is TGTGCCAGCAGCCCGGGACAGACTGGCGCTGAAGCTTTCTTT. Its translation is CASSPGQTGAEAFF.

This clone was counted only a few times. The gene calls are TRBV5-5 and TRBJ2-1; no clear D gene. CDR1 is SGHKS and CDR2 is YYEKEE in the germline V gene (reference sequence). Trimming took 4 bases from V and 4 from J, leaving 12 bases between them. CDR3 size: 14 residues. DNA of the CDR3: TGTGCCAGCAGCCTGGCACTGCAATACAATGAGCAGTTCTTC. Its protein is CASSLALQYNEQFF.

The chain employs TRBV4-1 and TRBJ1-2; unclear D gene. Trimming pared 0 bases from V and 5 bases from J, leaving 13 bases between. The length of the CDR3 is 15 residues. Germline loops: CDR1 MGHRA, CDR2 YSYEKL. The CDR3 nucleotides read TGCGCCAGCAGCCAAGATCAGGCCCGGCCATATGGCTACACCTTC. Translating gives CASSQDQARPYGYTF.

The V gene is TRBV6-5, the J gene TRBJ1-1; D is perhaps TRBD1 (5 bases). Looked up from germline, CDR1 is MNHEY and CDR2 is SVGAGI. The CDR3 consists of 15 residues. V lost 7 bases to trimming and J lost 0 bases, with 15 bases between them. The CDR3 loop reads CASMRDGLMNTEAFF. The CDR3 DNA reads as TGTGCCAGCATGCGGGACGGCCTCATGAACACTGAAGCTTTCTTT.

V gene TRBV6-2 or TRBV6-3 combines with J gene TRBJ1-1, with unresolved D. Trimming removed 4 bases at V and 2 bases at J, with 17 bases between. This CDR3 is 16 amino acids long. CDR1 and CDR2 (germline): MNHEY, SVGEGT. CDR3 in amino acids: CASSLPPLGINTEAFF. The DNA of the CDR3 is TGTGCCAGCAGTTTGCCCCCCCTTGGCATTAACACTGAAGCTTTCTTT.

The chain recombines TRBV6-1 with TRBJ2-7, with D tentatively TRBD2 (5 bases). The V gene lost 3 bases and the J gene lost 2 bases, with 20 bases spanning the gap. Germline CDR1 is MNHNS and CDR2 is SASEGT. The CDR3 totals 17 residues. The CDR3 spells CASSDPPYTGRTYEQYF. The CDR3 bases are TGTGCCAGCAGTGACCCCCCCTACACGGGAAGAACCTACGAGCAGTACTTC.

The chain uses TRBV7-8 and TRBJ2-3; the match to TRBD2 covers 12 bases. Per germline, CDR1 SGHVS and CDR2 FQNEAQ. The trim removed 4 bases at V and 4 bases at J, leaving 6 bases unmatched. The CDR3 covers 16 residues. The CDR3 sequence is CASSSKTSGGADTQYF. The CDR3 DNA is TGTGCCAGCAGCTCGAAGACTAGCGGGGGAGCAGATACGCAGTATTTT.

This clone was detected once. The genes are TRBV10-3 and TRBJ1-6; TRBD1 matches at 8 bases. V dropped 5 bases and J dropped 4; count of bases not matched to a gene: 7. The germline gives CDR1 ENHRY, CDR2 SYGVKD. The CDR3 extends over 16 amino acids. CDR3 in amino acids: CAISWTGPPYNSPLHF. The CDR3 DNA reads TGTGCCATCAGTTGGACAGGGCCTCCTTATAATTCACCCCTCCACTTT.

This chain uses TRBV29-1 with TRBJ2-1; the match to TRBD2 covers 12 bases. V was pared by 7 bases and J by 7 bases, with 11 bases of the junction left unmatched. CDR3 length: 15 residues. Germline V gives CDR1 SQVTM, CDR2 ANQGSEA. The CDR3: CSAATSGGHGNEQFF. CDR3 nucleotides: TGCAGCGCTGCGACTAGCGGGGGCCACGGGAATGAGCAGTTCTTC.

This clone has a single count. The chain combines TRBV4-1 with TRBJ1-2; no reliable D call. From germline, CDR1 is MGHRA and CDR2 YSYEKL. CDR3 length: 12 amino acids. The ends were cut back, 3 bases at V and 8 bases at J, with 10 bases in the middle. The CDR3 sequence: CASSHEVGGYTF. The CDR3, as DNA: TGCGCCAGCAGCCATGAGGTCGGGGGCTACACCTTC.

The chain uses TRBV9 and TRBJ2-3; 11 bases align to TRBD2. The CDR3 spans 16 residues. Trimming took 0 bases from V and 3 from J; bases not matched to a gene: 3. Germline CDR1 is SGDLS and CDR2 is YYNGEE. CDR3 protein: CASSVGGTSGTDTQYF. The CDR3 DNA is TGTGCCAGCAGCGTAGGCGGGACTAGCGGTACAGATACGCAGTATTTT.

V is TRBV5-1 and J is TRBJ2-3, with TRBD1 matching 8 bases. This CDR3 region has 19 residues. Germline trimming cut 0 bases from V and 4 bases from J; bases unmatched to any gene: 16. Germline CDR1 SGHRS, CDR2 YFSETQ. CDR3 in DNA: TGCGCCAGCAGCTTGGGCAGGGGGCGGTTTGGAGAGCGCCCAGATACGCAGTATTTT. It yields the protein CASSLGRGRFGERPDTQYF.

The V and J genes are TRBV7-2 and TRBJ1-1, with a possible D match to TRBD1 (6 bases). V was shortened by 4 bases and J by 4 bases, with 13 bases between the two germline ends. Germline assignment: CDR1 SGHTA and CDR2 FQGNSA. This CDR3 comprises 14 residues. For the CDR3, the DNA is TGTGCCAGCAGCTCCTATCAGGGGACCACTGAAGCTTTCTTT. The encoded protein is CASSSYQGTTEAFF.

The chain couples TRBV11-2 to TRBJ1-2; no definite D call. V was trimmed by 1 base and J by 4 bases, leaving 10 bases between them. Germline assignment: CDR1 SGHAT and CDR2 FQNNGV. The CDR3 spans 14 residues. DNA of the CDR3: TGTGCCAGCAGCTTAGTCGGCCCTAGCTATGGCTACACCTTC. This codes for CASSLVGPSYGYTF. Complete variable domain (other parts from reference TRBV11-2 and TRBJ1-2): EAGVAQSPRYKIIEKRQSVAFWCNPISGHATLYWYQQILGQGPKLLIQFQNNGVVDDSQLPKDRFSAERLKGVDSTLKIQPAKLEDSAVYLCASSLVGPSYGYTFGSGTRLTVV.

The gene calls are TRBV18 and TRBJ1-2; D is uncertain. V lost 3 bases, J lost 6 bases, and 5 bases lay in between. The CDR3 spans 11 residues. Germline V gene sequence: CDR1 KGHSH, CDR2 LQKENI. The CDR3 spells CASSPGDGYTF. The CDR3 bases are TGTGCCAGCTCACCCGGGGATGGCTACACCTTC.

This clone was found once. The CDR3 sequence is CASSPPHNEQFF. In DNA form, the CDR3 reads TGCGCCAGCAGCCCTCCCCACAATGAGCAGTTCTTC. V and J are TRBV4-1 and TRBJ2-1; no firm D call. Trimming removed 4 bases at V and 5 bases at J, with 6 bases between. This CDR3 is 12 amino acids long. Per the germline V gene, CDR1 is MGHRA and CDR2 is YSYEKL.

V gene TRBV5-8 combines with J gene TRBJ1-4, with D uncertain. Germline CDR1 is SGHTS and CDR2 is YDEGEE. The CDR3 consists of 14 residues. The germline V and J ends were trimmed by 2 bases and 6 bases, with 11 bases remaining between them. The CDR3 DNA sequence: TGTGCCAGCAGCTTCGGAGGGAACTATGAAAAACTGTTTTTT. This codes for CASSFGGNYEKLFF.

The table lists this clone with a count of one. The chain combines TRBV11-3 with TRBJ1-2; 7 bases are a match to TRBD1. Germline CDR1 reads SGHNT; CDR2 reads YENEEA. The CDR3 has 12 amino acids. J was trimmed by 8 bases and V by 5 bases; bases with no gene match: 5. The CDR3 loop reads CASSTRDSGYTF. CDR3 nucleotides: TGTGCCAGCAGCACCCGGGACAGCGGCTACACCTTC.

The table lists this clone with a few counts. The genes are TRBV2 and TRBJ2-3, with D perhaps TRBD1 (5 bases). This CDR3 comprises 14 residues. V shed 7 bases and J shed 3 bases, with 14 bases lying between them. In germline, CDR1 is SNHLY, CDR2 FYNNEI. CDR3 sequence reads: CASMRQGITDTQYF. The DNA of the CDR3 is TGTGCCAGCATGAGGCAGGGTATAACAGATACGCAGTATTTT. The variable domain in full, with the rest retrieved from reference TRBV2 and TRBJ2-3, is EPEVTQTPSHQVTQMGQEVILRCVPISNHLYFYWYRQILGQKVEFLVSFYNNEISEKSEIFDDQFSVERPDGSNFTLKIRSTKLEDSAMYFCASMRQGITDTQYFGPGTRLTVL.

The chain recombines TRBV30 with TRBJ1-4; D is ambiguous. CDR3 size: 16 residues. V was clipped by 1 base and J by 4 bases, with 16 bases between them. The germline CDR1 and CDR2 sequences are GTSNPN and SVGIG (reference sequence). CDR3 coding DNA: TGTGCCTGGAGTGATTACAGAAAGCCACATAATGAAAAACTGTTTTTT. Its translation: CAWSDYRKPHNEKLFF.

This sequence joins TRBV7-9 and TRBJ1-2; the match to TRBD1 covers 9 bases. With V trimmed by 3 bases and J by 7 bases, 9 bases remained unmatched. The germline V gene encodes CDR1 SEHNR and CDR2 FQNEAQ (reference sequence). This CDR3 region has 15 residues. The CDR3 region has the DNA TGTGCCAGCAGCTTCCGGGACAGGGAAAAGGCTGGCTACACCTTC. Encoded protein: CASSFRDREKAGYTF.

The chain links TRBV7-9 to TRBJ1-4; a possible D gene is TRBD1 (5 bases). CDR1 SEHNR and CDR2 FQNEAQ come from the germline V gene (reference sequence). Trimming stripped 1 base from V and 6 bases from J, with 9 bases between. CDR3 size: 14 residues. The CDR3 protein is CASSLDGGDEKLFF. CDR3 nucleotides: TGTGCCAGCAGCTTAGACGGGGGGGATGAAAAACTGTTTTTT. Full variable domain (missing parts from reference TRBV7-9 and TRBJ1-4): DTGVSQNPRHKITKRGQNVTFRCDPISEHNRLYWYRQTLGQGPEFLTYFQNEAQLEKSRLLSDRFSAERPKGSFSTLEIQRTEQGDSAMYLCASSLDGGDEKLFFGSGTQLSVL.

The chain joins TRBV9 to TRBJ1-6; 10 bases fit TRBD1. This CDR3 has 17 residues. The germline V gene encodes CDR1 SGDLS and CDR2 YYNGEE. The V segment lost 0 bases and the J segment 3 bases; nucleotides outside the gene matches: 3. This chain's CDR3 is CASSVVDRGFYNSPLHF. DNA of the CDR3: TGTGCCAGCAGCGTAGTGGACAGGGGGTTCTATAATTCACCCCTCCACTTT.

The rearrangement joins TRBV10-2 to TRBJ2-5; tentatively, D is TRBD2 (6 bases). The CDR3 totals 14 residues. The V end lost 2 bases, the J end lost 5 bases, and 12 bases lay between the germline ends. Germline V gene sequence: CDR1 WSHSY, CDR2 SAAADI. The CDR3 region is CASSERWGRETQYF. CDR3 in DNA: TGCGCCAGCAGTGAGAGGTGGGGGAGGGAGACCCAGTACTTC.

This chain connects TRBV5-1 to TRBJ2-5; TRBD2 matches 12 bases. CDR3 size: 16 residues. Germline V gives CDR1 SGHRS, CDR2 YFSETQ. The V gene end was trimmed by 2 bases and the J gene end by 1 base; junction bases not matched to a gene: 3. The CDR3 coding sequence is TGCGCCAGCAGCTTCGGACTAGCGGGGACCCAAGAGACCCAGTACTTC. It yields the protein CASSFGLAGTQETQYF.

CDR3 nucleotides: TGTGCCAGCAGCTTAGGGGACAGGGCACGAAACACCATATATTTT. Protein sequence: CASSLGDRARNTIYF. The V gene is TRBV7-9, the J gene TRBJ1-3; 9 bases fit TRBD1. Looked up from germline, CDR1 is SEHNR and CDR2 is FQNEAQ (reference sequence). V shed 1 base, J shed 5 bases, and the junction held 3 bases outside the gene matches. The CDR3 length is 15 residues.

V gene TRBV7-9 combines with J gene TRBJ1-5; maybe TRBD1 (6 bases). The ends were cut back, 5 bases at V and 7 bases at J, with 12 bases in the middle. Germline V gene data show CDR1 as SEHNR and CDR2 as FQNEAQ (reference sequence). The CDR3 runs 13 residues. The CDR3 is CASSPTGNQPQHF. CDR3 DNA sequence: TGTGCCAGCAGCCCAACAGGGAACCAGCCCCAGCATTTT.

The rearrangement joins TRBV7-9 to TRBJ1-1; tentative D call: TRBD1 (5 bases). Germline CDR1 SEHNR, CDR2 FQNEAQ (reference sequence). The CDR3 is 16 amino acids. Between the trimmed V and J ends, which lost 0 bases and 0 bases, there was a span of 11 bases. The CDR3 spells CASSLAQGGLNTEAFF. In nucleotides, the CDR3 is TGTGCCAGCAGCTTAGCGCAGGGTGGCTTGAACACTGAAGCTTTCTTT.

V is TRBV11-3 and J is TRBJ2-3; D possibly corresponds to TRBD2 (6 bases). This CDR3 region has 19 residues. Germline V gene lookup returns CDR1 SGHNT and CDR2 YENEEA. The V gene lost 0 bases and the J gene lost 0 bases, with 19 bases spanning the gap. CDR3 amino acids: CASSLDSLSWGESTDTQYF. The CDR3 DNA reads as TGTGCCAGCAGCTTAGATTCCCTTTCCTGGGGGGAGAGCACAGATACGCAGTATTTT. Using reference TRBV11-3 and TRBJ2-3 for the parts outside the CDR3, the full variable domain is EAGVVQSPRYKIIEKKQPVAFWCNPISGHNTLYWYLQNLGQGPELLIRYENEEAVDDSQLPKDRFSAERLKGVDSTLKIQPAELGDSAVYLCASSLDSLSWGESTDTQYFGPGTRLTVL.